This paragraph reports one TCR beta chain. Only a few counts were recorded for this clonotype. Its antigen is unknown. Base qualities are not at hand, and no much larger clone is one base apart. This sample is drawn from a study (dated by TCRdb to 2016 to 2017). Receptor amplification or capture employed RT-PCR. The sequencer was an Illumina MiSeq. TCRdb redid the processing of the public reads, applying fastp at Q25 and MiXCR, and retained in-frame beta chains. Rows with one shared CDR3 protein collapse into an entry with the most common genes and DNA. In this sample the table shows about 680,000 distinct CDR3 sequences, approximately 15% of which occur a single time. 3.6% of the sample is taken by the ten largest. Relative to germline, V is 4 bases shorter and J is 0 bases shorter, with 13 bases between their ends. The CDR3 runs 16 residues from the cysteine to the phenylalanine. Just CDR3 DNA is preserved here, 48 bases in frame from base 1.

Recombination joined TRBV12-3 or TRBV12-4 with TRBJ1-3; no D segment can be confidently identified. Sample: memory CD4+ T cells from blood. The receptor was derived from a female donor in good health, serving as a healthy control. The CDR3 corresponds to CASSSKGPSSGNTIYF. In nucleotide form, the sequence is TGTGCCAGCAGTTCTAAGGGCCCCAGCTCTGGAAACACCATATATTTT.